This T cell receptor (beta chain) was sequenced in a study of blood T cell repertoires in COVID-19. Study context: The origin of the acute and convalescent COVID-19 samples was the United States, Italy and Spain. T cells, B-cell-depleted T cells, or PBMCs provided the cDNA or gDNA that served as material.

The CDR3 loop spans 15 amino acids. The V and J ends lost 4 bases and 1 base respectively, with 12 bases between them. The V gene's germline CDR1 is SGHRS and CDR2 YFSETQ. Original handling: Counts of nucleated cells, estimated from reference gene primer amplification, were obtained. Method: immunoSEQ multiplex PCR; TCRdb's copy keeps in-frame clones and lacks some. From that table come the V and J calls and clone size; the DNA was used to work out D and trimming. The top ten clones hold under 8% of a sample with about 110,000 clones, roughly four fifths of them seen once. The sample taken for sequencing was peripheral blood. The receptor was isolated from a man aged 65 to 79 with acute or convalescent COVID-19. The chain links TRBV5-1 to TRBJ2-1, with D possibly TRBD2 on 6 matching bases. The CDR3 nucleotides read TGCGCCAGCAGCGGGACTCCCCTTTCCTACAATGAGCAGTTCTTC. Its translation is CASSGTPLSYNEQFF.